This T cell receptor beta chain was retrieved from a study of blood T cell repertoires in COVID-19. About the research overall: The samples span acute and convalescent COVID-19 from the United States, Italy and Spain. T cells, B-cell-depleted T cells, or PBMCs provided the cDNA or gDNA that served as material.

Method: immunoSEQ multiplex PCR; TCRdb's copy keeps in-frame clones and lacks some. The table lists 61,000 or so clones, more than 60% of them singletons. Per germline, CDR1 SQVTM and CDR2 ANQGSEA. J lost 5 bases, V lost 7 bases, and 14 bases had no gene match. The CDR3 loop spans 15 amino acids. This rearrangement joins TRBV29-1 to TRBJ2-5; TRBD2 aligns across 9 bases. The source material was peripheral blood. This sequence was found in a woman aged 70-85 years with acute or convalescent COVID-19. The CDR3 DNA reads TGCAGCGCCGCGCAGCGGGGGGCCTCCCAGGAGACCCAGTACTTC. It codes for CSAAQRGASQETQYF.